This TCR beta chain was documented in a study of OX40 agonist ivuxolimab in advanced cancers. Study-level information: Eligibility admitted prior anti-PD-1, anti-PD-L1 or anti-CTLA-4 therapy; 40% had some. Patients achieving partial responses numbered three: one hepatocellular carcinoma case and two cutaneous melanoma cases. Study results and caveats: Clones of CD4+ and CD8+ blood T cells grew by week 6 at doses of 0.1 to 3.0 mg/kg.

As regards this clone: Its antigen remains unknown. The conserved final phenylalanine or tryptophan is absent from the CDR3, which likely points to a read error. The limits of the CDR3 on the DNA are not certain, so only TCRdb's listed CDR3 is given.

Germline lookup yields CDR1 MNHNS and CDR2 SASEGT. The CDR3 adds up to 12 amino acids, both ends counted. Method: immunoSEQ multiplex PCR; TCRdb's copy keeps in-frame clones and lacks some. This sample has about 86,000 clones, with about 89% found just once. This specimen consisted of CD4+ or CD8+ T cells sorted from blood, obtained in a trial of the OX40 agonist ivuxolimab. The chain recombines TRBV6-1 with TRBJ1-1. The TCR was taken from an adult with an advanced solid tumor such as melanoma, head and neck, liver or kidney cancer. CDR3 region: CASSESWNPGPS.